One sample yielded the 13 T cell receptor beta chains listed below, sequenced in a study of post-analysis software for immune sequencing data. Broader study findings: In patients, about 5 TRBV segments were more frequent than in controls, with TRBV5-6, TRBV5-1 and TRBV20-1 among them.

Presence of unique molecular identifiers characterized the TCR beta cDNA libraries. MiXCR, run by TCRdb on the PCR reads, gives a single entry per CDR3 protein. This table has about 560,000 distinct CDR3 sequences, roughly 40% appearing once. No antigen has been identified for these receptors. Material for sequencing was blood. These receptors originate from a girl between 5 and 17 years old with multiple sclerosis.

The J gene is TRBJ1-2, the V gene TRBV12-3 or TRBV12-4, with 12 bases that match TRBD1. CDR3 length equals 17 residues. Trimming took 5 bases from V and 4 from J; bases not matched to a gene: 11. The CDR3 DNA reads TGTGCCAGCAGTCGTAACCCGAAGGGACAGGGGGCCTATGGCTACACCTTC. Residues: CASSRNPKGQGAYGYTF.

The V call is TRBV3-1, the J call TRBJ2-6; possible D gene TRBD1, 6 bases. Germline V gene sequence: CDR1 LGHDT, CDR2 YNNKEL (reference sequence). The CDR3 totals 19 residues. V shed 4 bases and J shed 1 base, with 20 bases lying between them. The CDR3 DNA reads as TGTGCCAGCAGCCTCCGCGGGTCAGGGGATGGTTCTGGGGCCAACGTCCTGACTTTC. It yields the protein CASSLRGSGDGSGANVLTF.

The CDR3, as DNA: TGCAGCGTTGAGCTTCCACAGGCCCCCAGGACCCAGTACTTC. It specifies CSVELPQAPRTQYF. The chain has TRBV29-1 and TRBJ2-5; a weak D match, TRBD1 (5 bases). The CDR3 contains 14 residues. Trimming pared 3 bases from V and 7 bases from J, leaving 18 bases between. The V gene's germline CDR1 is SQVTM and CDR2 ANQGSEA.

The chain links TRBV6-5 to TRBJ1-5; 9 bases are a match to TRBD1. This CDR3 has 16 residues. CDR1 and CDR2 from the germline V gene are MNHEY and SVGAGI. V shed 6 bases and J 2 bases; nucleotides not matched to a gene: 8. CDR3 sequence: CASRATGGRGNQPQHF. The CDR3 nucleotides are TGTGCCAGCAGAGCTACAGGGGGCCGGGGCAATCAGCCCCAGCATTTT.

Here the CDR3 reads CASKRPGTNYPLTDTQYF. The DNA of the CDR3 is TGTGCCAGCAAGCGGCCAGGGACTAACTACCCTCTCACAGATACGCAGTATTTT. This sequence joins TRBV12-3 or TRBV12-4 and TRBJ2-3; 7 bases map to TRBD2. There are 18 residues in the CDR3. The V and J ends lost 7 bases and 2 bases, in that order; junction bases with no gene match: 18.

This clonotype was found a few times. CDR3 region: CASSPPWIAVGYEQYF. CDR3 coding DNA: TGTGCCAGCAGCCCCCCTTGGATAGCGGTGGGCTACGAGCAGTACTTC. The chain couples TRBV13 to TRBJ2-4, with D possibly matching TRBD2 (6 bases). The DNA end lines up better with TRBJ2-7; the J call may be wrong. Germline V gives CDR1 PRHDT, CDR2 FYEKMQ (reference sequence). The CDR3 sequence is 16 residues long.

This clonotype occurred a few times. This chain links TRBV10-3 with TRBJ2-1; 8 positions match TRBD2. V gave up 6 bases and J gave up 4 bases; unmatched junction bases: 8. From germline, CDR1 is ENHRY and CDR2 SYGVKD. The CDR3 is made up of 15 amino acids. CDR3 DNA sequence: TGTGCCATCAGAGATAGCGGGAAGAAGTACAATGAGCAGTTCTTC. This sequence encodes CAIRDSGKKYNEQFF.

This clonotype was counted between two and nine times. This sequence joins TRBV12-3 or TRBV12-4 and TRBJ2-5; a weak D match, TRBD1 (5 bases). This CDR3 contains 14 residues. The V end was cut by 6 bases, the J end by 3 bases, with 14 bases between. CDR3: CASSPRVSEETQYF. The CDR3 nucleotides read TGTGCCAGCAGCCCCAGGGTGTCGGAAGAGACCCAGTACTTC.

Comment on this clonotype: One end of the junction varies from germline; a read error may be responsible. This chain joins TRBV5-5 and TRBJ2-1, with D possibly TRBD2 on 5 matching bases. There are 14 residues in the CDR3. Germline CDR1 and CDR2: SGHKS and YYEKEE (reference sequence). The CDR3: CASGLDSYLGEQFF. The CDR3, as DNA: TGTGCCAGCGGCTTGGACTCATACCTGGGTGAGCAGTTCTTC.

This clonotype has more than one count but fewer than ten. The V call is TRBV29-1, the J call TRBJ1-4; D is uncertain. V dropped 5 bases and J dropped 3 bases, with 13 bases sitting between them. Germline CDR1 reads SQVTM; CDR2 reads ANQGSEA. CDR3 length equals 14 residues. CDR3 in amino acids: CSVIESPANEKLFF. The CDR3 DNA follows: TGCAGCGTTATAGAGAGCCCCGCTAATGAAAAACTGTTTTTT.

This chain links TRBV7-9 with TRBJ1-6; D is uncertain. V dropped 4 bases and J dropped 4 bases, with 11 bases sitting between them. This CDR3 has 15 amino acids. Germline-derived CDR1 and CDR2 are SEHNR and FQNEAQ (reference sequence). The CDR3 DNA sequence: TGTGCCAGCAGCTCAGAGACACGATATAATTCACCCCTCCACTTT. As protein: CASSSETRYNSPLHF.

This clonotype was counted a few times. The chain joins TRBV7-6 to TRBJ2-5; D is possibly TRBD1 or TRBD2 (6 bases each). The CDR3 runs 16 residues. Germline V lookup: CDR1 SGHVS, CDR2 FNYEAQ. Trimming left V 1 base short and J 5 bases short, with 17 bases between. CDR3 sequence: CASSLGLLQGRETQYF. The CDR3, as DNA: TGTGCCAGCAGCTTAGGCCTACTTCAGGGGAGGGAGACCCAGTACTTC.

This clonotype came up many times. The junction departs from germline at one end; a sequencing error may be responsible. This chain joins TRBV4-1 and TRBJ2-5; D is unresolved. The CDR3 consists of 13 residues. Germline V gene sequence: CDR1 MGHRA, CDR2 YSYEKL. Written as DNA, the CDR3 is TGTGCCAGCAGCCAAGGTCGCCGAGAGACCCAGTACTTC. Translated, it gives CASSQGRRETQYF.